The rows below give T cell receptor beta chains drawn from one sample of a study of early T cells in non-severe SARS-CoV-2 infection. TCRdb reprocessed the 5' RACE reads via MiXCR and lists one record per CDR3 protein. The table lists tens of thousands of distinct CDR3 sequences, roughly 9.7% of them singletons. Sequencing was carried out using whole blood. The receptors come from an adult who was a healthcare worker with PCR-confirmed SARS-CoV-2 infection or an uninfected control (not recorded which). The conserved cysteine and the conserved F or W are not part of the CDR3 here.

j_gene | v_gene | CDR3aa
TRBJ2-2 | TRBV27 | ASSLPSNTGELF
TRBJ2-1 | TRBV12-3/TRBV12-4 | ASSLGAYNEQF
TRBJ2-7 | TRBV27 | ASSTGLAGVPGEQY
TRBJ2-3 | TRBV7-3 | ASSPHRESDTQY
TRBJ1-2 | TRBV20-1 | SARDSGSESRYT
TRBJ1-2 | TRBV12-3/TRBV12-4 | ASSRDRGAYGYT
TRBJ1-4 | TRBV5-5 | ASSVGTGPATNEKLF
TRBJ2-4 | TRBV6-1 | ASSEMGQWGNIQY
TRBJ2-7 | TRBV20-1 | SASIPGTGYEQY
TRBJ2-7 | TRBV11-2 | ASSDRDRLLYEQY
TRBJ1-1 | TRBV5-4 | ASSLDNTEAF
TRBJ1-6 | TRBV7-6 | ASSETVNSPLH
TRBJ1-5 | TRBV10-3 | AISGTGGNQPQH
TRBJ2-1 | TRBV6-2/TRBV6-3 | ASSYLGRIYNEQF
TRBJ1-6 | TRBV20-1 | SARDGSGNPYNSPLH
TRBJ2-3 | TRBV7-2 | ASSLLFQAADTQY
TRBJ2-3 | TRBV6-6 | ASSYTPGTSGRTDTQY
TRBJ2-3 | TRBV2 | ASSDIGIPDTQY
TRBJ2-7 | TRBV6-6 | ASSLAWAGVNEQY
TRBJ2-1 | TRBV7-2 | ASSLARDRNEQF
TRBJ2-1 | TRBV25-1 | ASSGFGTSEGRHNEQF